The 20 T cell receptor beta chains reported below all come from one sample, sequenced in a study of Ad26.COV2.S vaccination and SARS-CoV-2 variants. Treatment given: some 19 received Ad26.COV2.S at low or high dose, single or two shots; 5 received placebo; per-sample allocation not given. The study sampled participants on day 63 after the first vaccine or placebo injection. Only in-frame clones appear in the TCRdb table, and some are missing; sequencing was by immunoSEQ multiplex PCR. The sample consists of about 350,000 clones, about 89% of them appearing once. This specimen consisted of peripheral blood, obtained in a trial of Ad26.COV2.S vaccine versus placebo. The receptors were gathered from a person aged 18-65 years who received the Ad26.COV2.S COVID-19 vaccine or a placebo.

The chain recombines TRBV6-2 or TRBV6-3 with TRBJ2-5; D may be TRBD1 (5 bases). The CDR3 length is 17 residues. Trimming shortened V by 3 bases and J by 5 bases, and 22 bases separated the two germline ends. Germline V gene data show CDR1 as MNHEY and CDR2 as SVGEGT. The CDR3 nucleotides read TGTGCCAGCAGTTATAGGGGCCTTCGGGCGCACGGGGAGACCCAGTACTTC. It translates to CASSYRGLRAHGETQYF.

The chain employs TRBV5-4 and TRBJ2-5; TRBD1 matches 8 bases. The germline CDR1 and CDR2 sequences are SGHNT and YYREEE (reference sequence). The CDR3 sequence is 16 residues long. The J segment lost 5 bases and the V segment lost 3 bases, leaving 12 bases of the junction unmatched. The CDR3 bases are TGTGCCAGCAGCTCCTTACCGACAGGGGTTGGCGAGACCCAGTACTTC. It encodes CASSSLPTGVGETQYF. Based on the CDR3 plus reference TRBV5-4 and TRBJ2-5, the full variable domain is ETGVTQSPTHLIKTRGQQVTLRCSSQSGHNTVSWYQQALGQGPQFIFQYYREEENGRGNFPPRFSGLQFPNYSSELNVNALELDDSALYLCASSSLPTGVGETQYFGPGTRLLVL.

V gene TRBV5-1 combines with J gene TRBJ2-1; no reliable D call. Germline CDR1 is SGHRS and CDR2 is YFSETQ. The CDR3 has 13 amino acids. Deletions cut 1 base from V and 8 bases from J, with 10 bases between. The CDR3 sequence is CASSLRLEHEQFF. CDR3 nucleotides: TGCGCCAGCAGCTTGCGCCTGGAACATGAGCAGTTCTTC.

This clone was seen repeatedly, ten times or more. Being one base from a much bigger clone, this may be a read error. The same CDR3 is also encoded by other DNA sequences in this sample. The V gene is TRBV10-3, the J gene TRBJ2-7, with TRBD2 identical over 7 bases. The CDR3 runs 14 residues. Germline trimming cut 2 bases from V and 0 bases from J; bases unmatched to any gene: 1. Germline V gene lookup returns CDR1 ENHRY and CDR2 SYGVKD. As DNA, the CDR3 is TGTGCCATCAGTGAGGGGGGGGGCTCCTACGAGCAGTACTTC. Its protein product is CAISEGGGSYEQYF.

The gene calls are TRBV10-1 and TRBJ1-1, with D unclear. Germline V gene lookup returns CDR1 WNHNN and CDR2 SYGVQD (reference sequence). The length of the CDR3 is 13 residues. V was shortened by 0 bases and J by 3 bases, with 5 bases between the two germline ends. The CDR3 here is CASSESRDTEAFF. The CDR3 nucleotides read TGCGCCAGCAGTGAGTCGAGGGACACTGAAGCTTTCTTT.

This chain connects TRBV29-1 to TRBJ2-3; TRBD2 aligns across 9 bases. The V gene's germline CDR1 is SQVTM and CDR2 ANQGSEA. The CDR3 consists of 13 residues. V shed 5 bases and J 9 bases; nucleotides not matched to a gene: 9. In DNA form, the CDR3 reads TGCAGCGTTCAGGCGGGGGGGGCGGACACGCAGTATTTT. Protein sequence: CSVQAGGADTQYF.

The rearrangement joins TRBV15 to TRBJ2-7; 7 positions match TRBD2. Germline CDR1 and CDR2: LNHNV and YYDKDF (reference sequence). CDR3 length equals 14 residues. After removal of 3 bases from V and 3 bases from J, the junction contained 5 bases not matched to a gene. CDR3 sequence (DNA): TGTGCCACCAGCAGCCGCGGGAGACACTACGAGCAGTACTTC. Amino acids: CATSSRGRHYEQYF.

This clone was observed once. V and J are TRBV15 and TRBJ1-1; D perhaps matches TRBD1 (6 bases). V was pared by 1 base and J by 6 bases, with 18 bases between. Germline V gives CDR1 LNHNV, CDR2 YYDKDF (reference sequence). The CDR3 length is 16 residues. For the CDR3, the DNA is TGTGCCACCAGCAGAGTTCGGGGGCTGGGGAAGCCTGAAGCTTTCTTT. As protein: CATSRVRGLGKPEAFF.

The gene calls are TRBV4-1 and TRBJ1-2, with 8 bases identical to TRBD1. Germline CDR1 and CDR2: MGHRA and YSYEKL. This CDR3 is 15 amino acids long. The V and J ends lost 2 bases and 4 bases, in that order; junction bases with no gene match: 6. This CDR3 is CASSQKQGEGYGYTF. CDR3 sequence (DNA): TGCGCCAGCAGCCAAAAACAGGGGGAAGGCTATGGCTACACCTTC.

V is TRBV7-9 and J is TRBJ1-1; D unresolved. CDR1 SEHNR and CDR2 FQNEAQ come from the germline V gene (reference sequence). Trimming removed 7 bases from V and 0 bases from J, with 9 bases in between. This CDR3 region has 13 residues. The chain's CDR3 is CASTGSLNTEAFF. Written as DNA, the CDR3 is TGTGCCAGCACTGGCAGTCTGAACACTGAAGCTTTCTTT. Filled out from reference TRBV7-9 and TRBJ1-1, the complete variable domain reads DTGVSQNPRHKITKRGQNVTFRCDPISEHNRLYWYRQTLGQGPEFLTYFQNEAQLEKSRLLSDRFSAERPKGSFSTLEIQRTEQGDSAMYLCASTGSLNTEAFFGQGTRLTVV.

In DNA, the CDR3 is TGCGCCAGCACCCCCTTAGGGGGCACGAACACCGGGGAGCTGTTTTTT. Amino acids: CASTPLGGTNTGELFF. The chain employs TRBV5-1 and TRBJ2-2; 7 bases are shared with TRBD1. Germline V gives CDR1 SGHRS, CDR2 YFSETQ. J gave up 0 bases and V 6 bases, and 8 bases lay outside the gene matches. CDR3 length: 16 amino acids.

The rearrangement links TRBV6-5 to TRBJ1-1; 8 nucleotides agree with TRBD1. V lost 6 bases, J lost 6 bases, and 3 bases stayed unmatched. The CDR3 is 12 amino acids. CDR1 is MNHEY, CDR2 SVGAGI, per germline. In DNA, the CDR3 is TGTGCCAGCAGGAGACAGGGGTCTGAAGCTTTCTTT. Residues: CASRRQGSEAFF.

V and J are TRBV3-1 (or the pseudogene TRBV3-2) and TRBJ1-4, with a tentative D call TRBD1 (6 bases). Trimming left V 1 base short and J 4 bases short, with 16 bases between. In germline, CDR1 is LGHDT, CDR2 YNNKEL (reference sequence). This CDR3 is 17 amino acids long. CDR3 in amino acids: CASSQAILGTNNEKLFF. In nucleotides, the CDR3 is TGTGCCAGCAGCCAAGCTATTCTGGGGACAAATAATGAAAAACTGTTTTTT.

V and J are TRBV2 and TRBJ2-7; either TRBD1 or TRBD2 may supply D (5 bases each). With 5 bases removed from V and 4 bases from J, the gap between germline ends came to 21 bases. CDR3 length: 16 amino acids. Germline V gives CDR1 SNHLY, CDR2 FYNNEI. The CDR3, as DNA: TGTGCCAGCAGTATCACCTTCGGGGCGCTGGGGTACGAGCAGTACTTC. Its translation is CASSITFGALGYEQYF.

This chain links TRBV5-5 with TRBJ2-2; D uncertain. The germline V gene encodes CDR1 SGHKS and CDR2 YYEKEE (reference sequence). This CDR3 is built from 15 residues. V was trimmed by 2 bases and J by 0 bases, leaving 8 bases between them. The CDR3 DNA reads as TGTGCCAGCAGCTTAGGCGGAACGAACACCGGGGAGCTGTTTTTT. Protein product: CASSLGGTNTGELFF.

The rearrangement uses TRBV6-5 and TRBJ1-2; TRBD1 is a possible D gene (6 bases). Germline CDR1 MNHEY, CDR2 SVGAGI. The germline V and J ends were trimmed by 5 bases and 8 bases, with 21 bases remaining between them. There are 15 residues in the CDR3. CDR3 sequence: CASSLGAQGLGGYTF. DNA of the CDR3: TGTGCCAGCAGTCTCGGCGCACAGGGTCTGGGCGGCTACACCTTC.

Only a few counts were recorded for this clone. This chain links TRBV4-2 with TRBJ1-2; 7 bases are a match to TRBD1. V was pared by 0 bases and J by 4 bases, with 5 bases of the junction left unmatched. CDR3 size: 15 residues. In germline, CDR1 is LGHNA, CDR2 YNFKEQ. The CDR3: CASSQDREGAYGYTF. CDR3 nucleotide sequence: TGTGCCAGCAGCCAAGATCGCGAGGGGGCCTATGGCTACACCTTC.

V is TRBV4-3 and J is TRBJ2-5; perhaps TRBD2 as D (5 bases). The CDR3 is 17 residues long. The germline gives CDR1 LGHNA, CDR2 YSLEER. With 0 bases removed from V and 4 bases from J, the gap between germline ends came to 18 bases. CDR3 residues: CASSQDWVAAGGETQYF. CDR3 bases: TGCGCCAGCAGCCAAGATTGGGTAGCTGCGGGTGGAGAGACCCAGTACTTC.

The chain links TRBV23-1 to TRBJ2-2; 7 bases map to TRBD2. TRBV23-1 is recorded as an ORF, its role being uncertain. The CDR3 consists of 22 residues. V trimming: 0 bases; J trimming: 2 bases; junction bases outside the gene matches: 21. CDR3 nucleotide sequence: TGCGCCAGCAGTCAATCGAAGGGAGGGGCAGGTAGTTCGCGGCCTAACACCGGGGAGCTGTTTTTT. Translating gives CASSQSKGGAGSSRPNTGELFF.

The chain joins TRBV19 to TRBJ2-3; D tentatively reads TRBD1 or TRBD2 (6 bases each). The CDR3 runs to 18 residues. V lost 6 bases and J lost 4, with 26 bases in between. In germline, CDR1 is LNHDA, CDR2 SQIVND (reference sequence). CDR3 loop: CASSPARGWGAGADTQYF. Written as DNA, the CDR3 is TGTGCCAGTAGCCCAGCTCGGGGTTGGGGGGCTGGGGCAGATACGCAGTATTTT.